The next 12 T cell receptor beta chains were all read from a single sample in a study of shared clonotypes between healthy human individuals. Profiled with immunoSEQ multiplex PCR; TCRdb holds only in-frame clones, not every one. The table shows around 940,000 clones, with 70% to 85% occurring only once. The sequenced material came from memory CD4+ T cells sorted from blood. As to subset: CD45RA-negative fraction. Receptor source: a man between 18 and 35 years old in good health.

The chain employs TRBV7-9 and TRBJ1-1; D not resolved. CDR1 SEHNR and CDR2 FQNEAQ come from the germline V gene (reference sequence). The CDR3 runs to 13 residues. Trimming removed 3 bases from V and 4 bases from J, with 9 bases in between. The CDR3 bases are TGTGCCAGCAGCTTTCCCCCCCGCACTGAAGCTTTCTTT. This encodes CASSFPPRTEAFF.

The V and J genes are TRBV11-2 and TRBJ1-6; weak D call: TRBD1 (5 bases). Trimming took off 5 bases at V and 9 bases at J, with 11 bases between the two ends. Per the germline V gene, CDR1 is SGHAT and CDR2 is FQNNGV. The CDR3 is 13 residues long. CDR3 nucleotide sequence: TGTGCCAGCAGCGCCCTTGGGGGTTCACCCCTCCACTTT. This gives the protein CASSALGGSPLHF. Full variable domain (remainder filled in from reference TRBV11-2 and TRBJ1-6): EAGVAQSPRYKIIEKRQSVAFWCNPISGHATLYWYQQILGQGPKLLIQFQNNGVVDDSQLPKDRFSAERLKGVDSTLKIQPAKLEDSAVYLCASSALGGSPLHFGNGTRLTVT.

Concerning this clone: Distinct nucleotide sequences in the sample also encode this CDR3. The chain recombines TRBV6-5 with TRBJ2-7; D gene unclear. The CDR3 is made up of 12 amino acids. Germline assignment: CDR1 MNHEY and CDR2 SVGAGI. Trimming left V 6 bases short and J 0 bases short, with 6 bases between. For the CDR3, the DNA is TGTGCCAGCAGGACAAGCTCCTACGAGCAGTACTTC. Translated: CASRTSSYEQYF.

The chain couples TRBV7-2 to TRBJ1-5; D call uncertain. The CDR3 totals 13 residues. The ends were cut back, 6 bases at V and 5 bases at J, with 11 bases in the middle. Germline V CDR1 and CDR2: SGHTA, FQGNSA. The CDR3 spells CASSPWSDQPQHF. In DNA, the CDR3 is TGTGCCAGCAGTCCGTGGTCCGATCAGCCCCAGCATTTT.

This sequence joins TRBV19 and TRBJ2-1; TRBD1 matches at 8 bases. The CDR3 has 15 residues. Per the germline V gene, CDR1 is LNHDA and CDR2 is SQIVND (reference sequence). Losses at the gene ends were 5 bases for V and 1 base for J; bases not matched to a gene: 4. This chain's CDR3 is CASSARTGSYNEQFF. The CDR3 coding sequence is TGTGCCAGTAGTGCTAGGACAGGGTCCTACAATGAGCAGTTCTTC. The complete variable domain, with remaining parts taken from reference TRBV19 and TRBJ2-1, reads DGGITQSPKYLFRKEGQNVTLSCEQNLNHDAMYWYRQDPGQGLRLIYYSQIVNDFQKGDIAEGYSVSREKKESFPLTVTSAQKNPTAFYLCASSARTGSYNEQFFGPGTRLTVL.

V is TRBV5-4 and J is TRBJ2-7; D could derive from TRBD1 or TRBD2 (5 bases each). The CDR3 is 13 amino acids. V was pared by 0 bases and J by 5 bases, with 9 bases between. CDR1 SGHNT and CDR2 YYREEE come from the germline V gene (reference sequence). CDR3 sequence reads: CASSLGQRDEQYF. CDR3 sequence (DNA): TGTGCCAGCAGCTTGGGACAGAGGGACGAGCAGTACTTC. Full variable domain (missing parts from reference TRBV5-4 and TRBJ2-7): ETGVTQSPTHLIKTRGQQVTLRCSSQSGHNTVSWYQQALGQGPQFIFQYYREEENGRGNFPPRFSGLQFPNYSSELNVNALELDDSALYLCASSLGQRDEQYFGPGTRLTVT.

This clone was seen only a few times. This sequence joins TRBV19 and TRBJ1-3; TRBD1 aligns across 7 bases. CDR3 size: 15 residues. Germline V gene data show CDR1 as LNHDA and CDR2 as SQIVND (reference sequence). The junction had 6 bases not matched to a gene; V was cut back by 7 bases and J by 0 bases. The CDR3 sequence: CASTQGQSSGNTIYF. CDR3 DNA sequence: TGTGCCAGTACCCAGGGACAGTCCTCTGGAAACACCATATATTTT.

Concerning this clone itself: Distinct nucleotide sequences in the sample also encode this CDR3. The V call is TRBV29-1, the J call TRBJ1-2; 7 nucleotides agree with TRBD1. J gave up 1 base and V 6 bases, and 5 bases lay outside the gene matches. The CDR3 spans 13 residues. Germline V CDR1 and CDR2: SQVTM, ANQGSEA. This CDR3 is CSVRQGVNYGYTF. The CDR3 DNA sequence: TGCAGCGTGCGGCAGGGGGTTAACTATGGCTACACCTTC. The full variable domain, its missing parts supplied by reference TRBV29-1 and TRBJ1-2, is SAVISQKPSRDICQRGTSLTIQCQVDSQVTMMFWYRQQPGQSLTLIATANQGSEATYESGFVIDKFPISRPNLTFSTLTVSNMSPEDSSIYLCSVRQGVNYGYTFGSGTRLTVV.

This chain connects TRBV6-1 to TRBJ1-6; D gene uncertain. Per germline, CDR1 MNHNS and CDR2 SASEGT. Trimming left V 8 bases short and J 0 bases short, with 8 bases between. CDR3 length: 14 residues. For the CDR3, the DNA is TGTGCCAGCGGGATAAGCTCCTATAATTCACCCCTCCACTTT. It yields the protein CASGISSYNSPLHF.

Points on this clone: This sample includes further DNA sequences coding for the same CDR3. The rearrangement joins TRBV5-4 to TRBJ2-5; TRBD2 aligns across 7 bases. Germline CDR1 reads SGHNT; CDR2 reads YYREEE (reference sequence). This CDR3 is built from 14 residues. The junction had 4 bases not matched to a gene; V was cut back by 0 bases and J by 5 bases. The CDR3 here is CASSLAGGGETQYF. The CDR3 DNA reads as TGTGCCAGCAGCTTGGCTGGGGGAGGGGAGACCCAGTACTTC.

V and J are TRBV6-1 and TRBJ1-5, with D possibly TRBD1 on 6 matching bases. This CDR3 is 16 amino acids long. Trimming took off 4 bases at V and 0 bases at J, with 13 bases between the two ends. Germline V gene sequence: CDR1 MNHNS, CDR2 SASEGT. The CDR3 nucleotides are TGTGCCAGCAGTGTGGGGGGACAATATAGCAATCAGCCCCAGCATTTT. Translation gives CASSVGGQYSNQPQHF.

The chain employs TRBV5-1 and TRBJ1-1; D is unresolved. The CDR3 spans 14 residues. V shed 3 bases and J shed 4 bases, with 13 bases lying between them. CDR1 is SGHRS, CDR2 YFSETQ, per germline. The CDR3 sequence: CASSYGSGGTEAFF. DNA of the CDR3: TGCGCCAGCAGCTACGGGAGCGGAGGCACTGAAGCTTTCTTT.